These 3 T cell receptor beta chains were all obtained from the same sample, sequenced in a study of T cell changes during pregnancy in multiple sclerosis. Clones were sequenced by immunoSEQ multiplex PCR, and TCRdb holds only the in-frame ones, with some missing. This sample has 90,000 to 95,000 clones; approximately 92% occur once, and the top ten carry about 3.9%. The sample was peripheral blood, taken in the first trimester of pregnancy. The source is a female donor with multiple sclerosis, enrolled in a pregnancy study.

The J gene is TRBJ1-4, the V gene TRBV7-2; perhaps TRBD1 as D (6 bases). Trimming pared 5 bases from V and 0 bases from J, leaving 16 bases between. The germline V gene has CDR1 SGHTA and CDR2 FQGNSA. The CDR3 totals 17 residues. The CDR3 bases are TGTGCCAGCAGCCCGGACAGACCCCGGCCAACTAATGAAAAACTGTTTTTT. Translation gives CASSPDRPRPTNEKLFF.

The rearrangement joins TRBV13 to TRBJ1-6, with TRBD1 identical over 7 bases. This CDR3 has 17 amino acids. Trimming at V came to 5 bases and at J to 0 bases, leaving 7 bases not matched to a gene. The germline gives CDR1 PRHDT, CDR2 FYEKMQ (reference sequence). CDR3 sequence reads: CASSTGQALSYNSPLHF. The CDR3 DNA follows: TGTGCCAGCAGCACAGGACAGGCACTCTCCTATAATTCACCCCTCCACTTT.

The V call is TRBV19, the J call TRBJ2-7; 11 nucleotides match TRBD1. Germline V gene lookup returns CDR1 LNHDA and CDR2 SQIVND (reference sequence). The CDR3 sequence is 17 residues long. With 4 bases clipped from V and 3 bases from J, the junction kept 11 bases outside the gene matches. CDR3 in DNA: TGTGCCAGTAGTACTGTCCTCCCCGGGACAGGGGGCTACGAGCAGTACTTC. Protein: CASSTVLPGTGGYEQYF.